This T cell receptor (beta chain) was retrieved from a study of blood T cells in healthy people across ages. At the level of the study: In model experiments, template switching was able to capture about one barcoded beta molecule for every two T cells that were present. Points from the study as a whole: No conclusive comparison of naive versus antigen-experienced cells was possible with unsorted PBMCs. The CMV status of each donor remained undetermined, and this could have confounded shifts in expanded clonotypes.

Together with a sample-barcoded 5' primer, a J-beta primer mix was included in a second PCR lasting about 7 to 12 cycles. TCRdb called the 5' RACE reads again in MiXCR, with one record for every CDR3 protein. The sample includes roughly 680,000 distinct CDR3 sequences, around 50% of them seen just once. Note on this clonotype: Its target is not known.

Per germline, CDR1 MGHRA and CDR2 YSYEKL. The length of the CDR3 is 17 residues. Trimming shortened V by 2 bases and J by 7 bases, and 21 bases separated the two germline ends. Isolation per sample recovered at least 6.5 million PBMCs. This TCR was sampled from a woman older than 75 in good health. The rearrangement uses TRBV4-1 and TRBJ1-5; the D gene is possibly TRBD1 (5 bases). Sample: blood. The CDR3 sequence: CASSQRAGLGRGQPQHF. The CDR3 nucleotides read TGCGCCAGCAGCCAAAGGGCAGGGTTAGGAAGGGGCCAGCCCCAGCATTTT.